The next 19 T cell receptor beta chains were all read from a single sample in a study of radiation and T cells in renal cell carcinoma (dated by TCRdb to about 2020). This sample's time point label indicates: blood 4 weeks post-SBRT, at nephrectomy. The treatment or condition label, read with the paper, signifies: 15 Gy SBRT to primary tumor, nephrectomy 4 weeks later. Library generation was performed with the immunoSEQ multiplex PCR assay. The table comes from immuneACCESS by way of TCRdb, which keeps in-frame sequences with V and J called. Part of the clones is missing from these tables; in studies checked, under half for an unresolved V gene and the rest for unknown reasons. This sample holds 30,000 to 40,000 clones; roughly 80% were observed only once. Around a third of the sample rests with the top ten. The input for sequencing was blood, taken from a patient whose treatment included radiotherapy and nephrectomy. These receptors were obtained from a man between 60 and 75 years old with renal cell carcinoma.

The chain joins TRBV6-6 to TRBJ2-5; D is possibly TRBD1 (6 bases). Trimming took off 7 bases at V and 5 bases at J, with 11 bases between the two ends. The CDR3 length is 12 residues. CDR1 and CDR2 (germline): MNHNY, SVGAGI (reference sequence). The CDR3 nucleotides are TGTGCCAGCAAAACAGGGTCCGAGACCCAGTACTTC. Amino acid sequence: CASKTGSETQYF.

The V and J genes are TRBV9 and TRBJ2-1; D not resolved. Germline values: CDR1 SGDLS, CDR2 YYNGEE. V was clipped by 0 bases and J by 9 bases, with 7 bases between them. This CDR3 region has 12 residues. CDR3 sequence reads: CASSVDDGEQFF. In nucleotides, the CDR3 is TGTGCCAGCAGCGTAGACGACGGTGAGCAGTTCTTC.

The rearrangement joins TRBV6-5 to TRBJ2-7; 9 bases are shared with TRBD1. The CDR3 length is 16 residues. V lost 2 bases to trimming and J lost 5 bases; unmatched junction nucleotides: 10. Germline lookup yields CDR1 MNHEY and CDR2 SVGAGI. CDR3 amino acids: CASSYRTGTGFHEQYF. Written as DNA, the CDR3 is TGTGCCAGCAGTTACCGGACCGGGACAGGGTTCCACGAGCAGTACTTC.

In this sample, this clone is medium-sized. CDR3: CASSVDFRANEKLFF. The DNA for the CDR3 is TGTGCCAGCAGCGTAGATTTCAGAGCCAATGAAAAACTGTTTTTT. The rearrangement joins TRBV9 to TRBJ1-4; D unresolved. The V gene lost 0 bases and the J gene lost 5 bases, with 11 bases spanning the gap. CDR1 is SGDLS, CDR2 YYNGEE, per germline. The CDR3 length is 15 residues. The full variable domain, its missing parts supplied by reference TRBV9 and TRBJ1-4, is DSGVTQTPKHLITATGQRVTLRCSPRSGDLSVYWYQQSLDQGLQFLIQYYNGEERAKGNILERFSAQQFPDLHSELNLSSLELGDSALYFCASSVDFRANEKLFFGSGTQLSVL.

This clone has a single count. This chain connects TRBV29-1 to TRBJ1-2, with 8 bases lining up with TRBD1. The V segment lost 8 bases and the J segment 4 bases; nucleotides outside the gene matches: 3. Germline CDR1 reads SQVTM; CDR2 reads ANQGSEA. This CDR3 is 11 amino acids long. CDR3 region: CSSRGLYGYTF. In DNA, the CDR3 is TGCAGCTCCAGGGGGCTCTATGGCTACACCTTC.

For the CDR3, the DNA is TGTGCCAGCAGCGGGAGCCGGACAGGTGGGGGACTGTCCTACGAGCAGTACTTC. This translates into CASSGSRTGGGLSYEQYF. The chain is built from TRBV5-4 and TRBJ2-7; perhaps TRBD1 as D (7 bases). Germline V gives CDR1 SGHNT, CDR2 YYREEE (reference sequence). The CDR3 has 18 amino acids. V lost 4 bases and J lost 1, with 24 bases in between.

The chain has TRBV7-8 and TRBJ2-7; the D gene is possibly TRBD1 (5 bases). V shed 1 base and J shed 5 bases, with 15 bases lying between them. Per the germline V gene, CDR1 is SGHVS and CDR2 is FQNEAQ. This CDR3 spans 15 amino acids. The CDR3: CASSLEGQINHEQYF. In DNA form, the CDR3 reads TGTGCCAGCAGCTTAGAGGGGCAGATAAATCACGAGCAGTACTTC.

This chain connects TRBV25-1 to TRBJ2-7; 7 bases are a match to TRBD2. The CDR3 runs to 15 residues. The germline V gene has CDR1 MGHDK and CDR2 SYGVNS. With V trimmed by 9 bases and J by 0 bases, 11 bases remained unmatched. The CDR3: CASQRTSGISYEQYF. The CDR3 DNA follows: TGTGCCAGTCAAAGAACGAGCGGGATCTCCTACGAGCAGTACTTC.

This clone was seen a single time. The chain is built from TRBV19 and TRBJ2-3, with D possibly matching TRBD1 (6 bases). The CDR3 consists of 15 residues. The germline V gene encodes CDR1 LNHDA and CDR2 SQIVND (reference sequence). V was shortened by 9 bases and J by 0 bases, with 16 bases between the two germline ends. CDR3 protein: CASRSTGSSTDTQYF. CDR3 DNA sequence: TGTGCCAGCCGCTCTACAGGGTCTAGCACAGATACGCAGTATTTT.

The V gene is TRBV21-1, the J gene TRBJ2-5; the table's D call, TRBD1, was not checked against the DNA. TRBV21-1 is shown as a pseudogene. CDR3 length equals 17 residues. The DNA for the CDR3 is TGTGCCAGCAGCAAAGCCGGTCGGGACAGGGTAAAAGAGACCCAGTACTTC. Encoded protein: CASSKAGRDRVKETQYF.

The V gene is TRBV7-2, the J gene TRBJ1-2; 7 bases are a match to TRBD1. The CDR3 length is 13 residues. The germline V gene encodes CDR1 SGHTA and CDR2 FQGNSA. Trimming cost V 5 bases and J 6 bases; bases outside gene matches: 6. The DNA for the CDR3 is TGTGCCAGCAGCCCACAGGGGAGGCATGGCTACACCTTC. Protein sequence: CASSPQGRHGYTF. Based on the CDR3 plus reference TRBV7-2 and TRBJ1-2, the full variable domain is GAGVSQSPSNKVTEKGKDVELRCDPISGHTALYWYRQSLGQGLEFLIYFQGNSAPDKSGLPSDRFSAERTGGSVSTLTIQRTQQEDSAVYLCASSPQGRHGYTFGSGTRLTVV.

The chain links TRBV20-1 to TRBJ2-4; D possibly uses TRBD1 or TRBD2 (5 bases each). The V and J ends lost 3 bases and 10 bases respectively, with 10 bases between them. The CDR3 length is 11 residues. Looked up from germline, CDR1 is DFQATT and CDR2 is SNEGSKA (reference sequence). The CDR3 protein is CSASPGTIQYF. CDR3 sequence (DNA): TGCAGTGCTAGCCCCGGGACGATTCAGTACTTC.

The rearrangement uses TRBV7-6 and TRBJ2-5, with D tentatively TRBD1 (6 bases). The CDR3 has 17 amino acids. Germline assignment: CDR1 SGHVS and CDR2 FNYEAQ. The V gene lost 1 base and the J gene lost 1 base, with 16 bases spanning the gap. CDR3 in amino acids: CASSLVIPGTTQETQYF. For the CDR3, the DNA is TGTGCCAGCAGCTTAGTCATTCCAGGGACAACCCAAGAGACCCAGTACTTC.

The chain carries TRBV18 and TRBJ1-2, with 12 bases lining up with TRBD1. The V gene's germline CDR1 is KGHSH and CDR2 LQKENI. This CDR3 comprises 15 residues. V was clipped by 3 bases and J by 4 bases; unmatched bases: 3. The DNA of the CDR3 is TGTGCCAGCTCACCCGGGACAGGGGGCCTCTATGGCTACACCTTC. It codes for CASSPGTGGLYGYTF.

CDR3 in amino acids: CASSEGAGGRSGYTF. The CDR3 nucleotides read TGTGCCAGCAGCGAAGGTGCAGGGGGACGGAGTGGCTACACCTTC. The rearrangement joins TRBV7-9 to TRBJ1-2; 7 nucleotides match TRBD1. Trimming cost V 5 bases and J 7 bases; bases outside gene matches: 13. This CDR3 contains 15 residues. Germline lookup yields CDR1 SEHNR and CDR2 FQNEAQ (reference sequence). The full variable domain, with the rest looked up from reference TRBV7-9 and TRBJ1-2, is DTGVSQNPRHKITKRGQNVTFRCDPISEHNRLYWYRQTLGQGPEFLTYFQNEAQLEKSRLLSDRFSAERPKGSFSTLEIQRTEQGDSAMYLCASSEGAGGRSGYTFGSGTRLTVV.

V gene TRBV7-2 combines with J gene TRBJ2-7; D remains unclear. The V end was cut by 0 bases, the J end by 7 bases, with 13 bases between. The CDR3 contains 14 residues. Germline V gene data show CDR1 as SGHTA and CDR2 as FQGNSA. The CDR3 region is CASSLARPWAEQYF. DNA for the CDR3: TGTGCCAGCAGCTTAGCGAGGCCCTGGGCGGAGCAGTACTTC.

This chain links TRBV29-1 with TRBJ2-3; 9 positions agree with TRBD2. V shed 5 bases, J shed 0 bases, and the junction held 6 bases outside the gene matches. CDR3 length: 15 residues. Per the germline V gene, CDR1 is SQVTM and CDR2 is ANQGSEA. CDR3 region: CSVKGLAESTDTQYF. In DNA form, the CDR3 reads TGCAGCGTTAAGGGACTAGCCGAAAGCACAGATACGCAGTATTTT.

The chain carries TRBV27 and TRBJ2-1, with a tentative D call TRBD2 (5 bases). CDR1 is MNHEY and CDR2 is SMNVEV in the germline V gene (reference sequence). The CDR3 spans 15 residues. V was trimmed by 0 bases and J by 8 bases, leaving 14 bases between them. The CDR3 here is CASSLSSGILYEQFF. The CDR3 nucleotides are TGTGCCAGCAGTTTATCGTCGGGAATACTCTATGAGCAGTTCTTC.

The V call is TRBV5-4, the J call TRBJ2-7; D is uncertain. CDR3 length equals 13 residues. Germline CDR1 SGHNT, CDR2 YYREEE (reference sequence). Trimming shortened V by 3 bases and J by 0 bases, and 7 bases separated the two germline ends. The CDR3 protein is CASSSHNSYEQYF. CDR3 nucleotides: TGTGCCAGCAGCTCCCATAACTCCTACGAGCAGTACTTC.